This T cell receptor (beta chain) was documented in a study of spatial heterogeneity in lung cancer. Time point described: sample taken at primary tumor resection. Unsorted whole RNA from tumor, nontumor lung or frozen PBMC underwent sequencing. The CDR3 consists of 16 residues. Germline loops: CDR1 SGHNT, CDR2 YYREEE (reference sequence). Trimming removed 1 base at V and 4 bases at J, with 15 bases between. TCRdb called the 5' RACE reads again in MiXCR, with one record for every CDR3 protein. Of 30,000 to 40,000 distinct CDR3 sequences in the sample, 2.5% to 3.5% were seen once. This clonotype came up many times.

The V call is TRBV5-4, the J call TRBJ2-1, with D perhaps TRBD2 (7 bases). The TCR was taken from a male donor with early-stage non-small cell lung cancer. The specimen comprised normal lung tissue next to the tumor, sampled at surgery. For the CDR3, the DNA is TGTGCCAGCAGCTTGATAGGGGGGGGAGGTTACAATGAGCAGTTCTTC. Translation gives CASSLIGGGGYNEQFF.